The next 32 T cell receptor beta chains were all read from a single sample in a study of cytomegalovirus exposure and HLA in healthy donors. The PCR used 60 Vbeta and 13 Jbeta primers. Data came from immunoSEQ multiplex PCR; TCRdb stores just in-frame clones and leaves some out. Its table lists roughly 150,000 clones. The sample comprised PBMCs. The receptors were gathered from a woman aged 45-65 years in good health and CMV-seronegative.

The chain combines TRBV4-1 with TRBJ1-2; 10 nucleotides agree with TRBD1. CDR3 length: 14 residues. Trimming removed 1 base from V and 4 bases from J; junction bases left unmatched: 0. Germline CDR1 is MGHRA and CDR2 is YSYEKL. CDR3 bases: TGCGCCAGCAGCCAAGGACAGGGGGCCTATGGCTACACCTTC. It is translated as CASSQGQGAYGYTF.

The chain uses TRBV28 and TRBJ2-2; tentatively, D is TRBD1 (6 bases). This CDR3 spans 17 amino acids. V was cut by 9 bases and J by 0 bases, with 20 bases left in between. Germline values: CDR1 MDHEN, CDR2 SYDVKM. CDR3 region: CASVQLAGTSNTGELFF. Written as DNA, the CDR3 is TGTGCCAGTGTGCAACTTGCCGGGACATCGAACACCGGGGAGCTGTTTTTT.

This rearrangement joins TRBV30 to TRBJ2-1; TRBD2 is a possible D gene (7 bases). V gave up 2 bases and J gave up 5 bases, with 19 bases separating them. CDR3 length: 16 amino acids. The germline V gene encodes CDR1 GTSNPN and CDR2 SVGIG (reference sequence). The CDR3 sequence is CAWSPMGGGENNEQFF. In DNA form, the CDR3 reads TGTGCCTGGAGTCCGATGGGGGGGGGCGAAAACAATGAGCAGTTCTTC.

The V and J genes are TRBV29-1 and TRBJ1-2, with D perhaps matching TRBD1 (5 bases). The V gene lost 5 bases and the J gene lost 2 bases, with 9 bases spanning the gap. Germline lookup yields CDR1 SQVTM and CDR2 ANQGSEA. This CDR3 spans 12 amino acids. This CDR3 is CSVSGGNYGYTF. As DNA, the CDR3 is TGCAGCGTTTCGGGGGGGAACTATGGCTACACCTTC.

CDR3 sequence: CASSSGGPNTEAFF. The CDR3 DNA reads as TGTGCCAGCAGCTCAGGGGGGCCGAACACTGAAGCTTTCTTT. The chain combines TRBV7-6 with TRBJ1-1; 7 bases are a match to TRBD1. Trimming took 4 bases from V and 1 from J; bases not matched to a gene: 3. The length of the CDR3 is 14 residues. Per the germline V gene, CDR1 is SGHVS and CDR2 is FNYEAQ.

The CDR3 here is CASSPGLAATGELFF. In DNA form, the CDR3 reads TGTGCCAGCTCACCGGGACTAGCGGCCACCGGGGAGCTGTTTTTT. The chain couples TRBV18 to TRBJ2-2; TRBD2 agrees at 11 bases. The V gene's germline CDR1 is KGHSH and CDR2 LQKENI. CDR3 length: 15 amino acids. V lost 3 bases, J lost 4 bases, and 1 base stayed unmatched.

V gene TRBV7-9 combines with J gene TRBJ2-7; 7 positions agree with TRBD2. Germline V lookup: CDR1 SEHNR, CDR2 FQNEAQ (reference sequence). V dropped 1 base and J dropped 3; count of bases not matched to a gene: 6. The CDR3 totals 15 residues. This chain's CDR3 is CASSLGASGVYEQYF. The CDR3, as DNA: TGTGCCAGCAGCTTAGGGGCTAGCGGAGTCTACGAGCAGTACTTC.

This chain joins TRBV7-2 and TRBJ1-5; the match to TRBD1 covers 8 bases. The CDR3 contains 15 residues. From germline, CDR1 is SGHTA and CDR2 FQGNSA. V was pared by 5 bases and J by 4 bases, with 7 bases of the junction left unmatched. The chain's CDR3 is CASSGQGGFNQPQHF. The DNA for the CDR3 is TGTGCCAGCAGCGGACAGGGTGGGTTTAATCAGCCCCAGCATTTT.

The CDR3, as DNA: TGTGCCAGCAGTTACTCTACAGCGGCCGGAGAGACCCAGTACTTC. It yields the protein CASSYSTAAGETQYF. The J gene is TRBJ2-5, the V gene TRBV6-5; weak D call: TRBD2 (5 bases). V was clipped by 0 bases and J by 4 bases, with 12 bases between them. The CDR3 sequence is 15 residues long. Germline V CDR1 and CDR2: MNHEY, SVGAGI.

The CDR3 bases are TGTGCCAGCACCTGGGCACGGGGTCAGCCCCAGCATTTT. It codes for CASTWARGQPQHF. This sequence joins TRBV19 and TRBJ1-5; D ambiguous. V lost 9 bases to trimming and J lost 6 bases, with 15 bases between them. CDR1 and CDR2 (germline): LNHDA, SQIVND (reference sequence). This CDR3 is 13 amino acids long.

V is TRBV5-4 and J is TRBJ2-7, with 8 bases fitting TRBD1. CDR3 length equals 13 residues. Trimming cost V 5 bases and J 3 bases; bases outside gene matches: 4. Germline values: CDR1 SGHNT, CDR2 YYREEE (reference sequence). Here the CDR3 DNA reads TGTGCCAGCAGTCGGGACAGGCTCTACGAGCAGTACTTC. Its protein product is CASSRDRLYEQYF.

This chain uses TRBV5-1 with TRBJ1-1; TRBD1 matches 9 bases. Trimming at V came to 1 base and at J to 4 bases, leaving 5 bases not matched to a gene. The CDR3 consists of 15 residues. Germline V gene sequence: CDR1 SGHRS, CDR2 YFSETQ. In DNA form, the CDR3 reads TGCGCCAGCAGCTTGCAACAGGGGGCAGCCACTGAAGCTTTCTTT. Translated: CASSLQQGAATEAFF.

The CDR3 region has the DNA TGTGCCAGCTCACCACCGAGGGGGACGGACACCATATATTTT. It is translated as CASSPPRGTDTIYF. V and J are TRBV18 and TRBJ1-3; D possibly corresponds to TRBD1 (6 bases). Between the trimmed V and J ends, which lost 0 bases and 8 bases, there was a span of 11 bases. Per germline, CDR1 KGHSH and CDR2 LQKENI. CDR3 length: 14 amino acids. The full variable domain, in which reference TRBV18 and TRBJ1-3 provide the parts outside the CDR3, is NAGVMQNPRHLVRRRGQEARLRCSPMKGHSHVYWYRQLPEEGLKFMVYLQKENIIDESGMPKERFSAEFPKEGPSILRIQQVVRGDSAAYFCASSPPRGTDTIYFGEGSWLTVV.

The chain joins TRBV7-9 to TRBJ1-5; D perhaps matches TRBD1 (5 bases). The CDR3 extends over 16 amino acids. Trimming shortened V by 1 base and J by 7 bases, and 17 bases separated the two germline ends. Per the germline V gene, CDR1 is SEHNR and CDR2 is FQNEAQ (reference sequence). CDR3 DNA: TGTGCCAGCAGCTTAGGGGCACGGGGACTAAGCCAGCCCCAGCATTTT. This encodes CASSLGARGLSQPQHF. The full variable domain, with the rest looked up from reference TRBV7-9 and TRBJ1-5, is DTGVSQNPRHKITKRGQNVTFRCDPISEHNRLYWYRQTLGQGPEFLTYFQNEAQLEKSRLLSDRFSAERPKGSFSTLEIQRTEQGDSAMYLCASSLGARGLSQPQHFGDGTRLSIL.

V is TRBV7-9 and J is TRBJ2-7, with D tentatively TRBD1 (6 bases). The CDR3 length is 14 residues. The V end was cut by 4 bases, the J end by 4 bases, with 14 bases between. The germline gives CDR1 SEHNR, CDR2 FQNEAQ (reference sequence). The CDR3 region has the DNA TGTGCCAGCAGCTCCCAGGGGACGCCTTACGAGCAGTACTTC. This translates into CASSSQGTPYEQYF.

The chain joins TRBV7-9 to TRBJ2-7; 7 bases line up with TRBD2. The CDR3 runs to 15 residues. V shed 5 bases and J 4 bases; nucleotides not matched to a gene: 11. Per germline, CDR1 SEHNR and CDR2 FQNEAQ (reference sequence). The CDR3 DNA sequence: TGTGCCAGCAGCCCCCGGGGGAGCGGGAAATACGAGCAGTACTTC. Protein product: CASSPRGSGKYEQYF.

This chain uses TRBV4-3 with TRBJ2-2; no firm D call. The CDR3 is made up of 13 amino acids. With 4 bases removed from V and 6 bases from J, the gap between germline ends came to 9 bases. Germline CDR1 reads LGHNA; CDR2 reads YSLEER. The CDR3 coding sequence is TGCGCCAGCAGCCGTTCGGTGGCCGGGGAGCTGTTTTTT. Protein: CASSRSVAGELFF.

This chain joins TRBV9 and TRBJ1-5; D gene uncertain. Trimming pared 0 bases from V and 5 bases from J, leaving 6 bases between. CDR1 and CDR2 (germline): SGDLS, YYNGEE. The CDR3 has 13 residues. Written as DNA, the CDR3 is TGTGCCAGCAGCGTAGAAGCCGATCAGCCCCAGCATTTT. Protein sequence: CASSVEADQPQHF.

The gene calls are TRBV6-5 and TRBJ2-7, with 7 bases that match TRBD1. Unmatched junction bases numbered 9, after V lost 4 bases and J lost 0 bases. The CDR3 runs 16 residues. Germline lookup yields CDR1 MNHEY and CDR2 SVGAGI. Written as DNA, the CDR3 is TGTGCCAGCAGTTTGGGGGACAGCCCGGCCTCCTACGAGCAGTACTTC. The encoded protein is CASSLGDSPASYEQYF.

The chain is built from TRBV5-6 and TRBJ1-5; the match to TRBD1 covers 11 bases. The length of the CDR3 is 17 residues. With V trimmed by 4 bases and J by 0 bases, 6 bases remained unmatched. CDR1 SGHDT and CDR2 YYEEEE come from the germline V gene. CDR3 residues: CASSQDRGLYSNQPQHF. The CDR3 DNA sequence: TGTGCCAGCAGCCAGGACAGGGGGCTTTATAGCAATCAGCCCCAGCATTTT.

J is TRBJ1-1 and V is TRBV7-9; 7 nucleotides align to TRBD1. V dropped 5 bases and J dropped 8; count of bases not matched to a gene: 11. Germline loops: CDR1 SEHNR, CDR2 FQNEAQ (reference sequence). There are 14 residues in the CDR3. CDR3 nucleotide sequence: TGTGCCAGCAGCCGAGACAGGGCTAAACACGAAGCTTTCTTT. Amino acid sequence: CASSRDRAKHEAFF.

This rearrangement joins TRBV9 to TRBJ2-2; 9 bases fit TRBD2. The germline V gene has CDR1 SGDLS and CDR2 YYNGEE. V gave up 0 bases and J gave up 6 bases; unmatched junction bases: 6. The CDR3 consists of 16 residues. CDR3 sequence: CASSVAGGREAGELFF. The CDR3 DNA sequence: TGTGCCAGCAGCGTAGCGGGCGGGAGGGAAGCCGGGGAGCTGTTTTTT.

The chain uses TRBV27 and TRBJ2-3; TRBD2 aligns across 11 bases. V trimming: 3 bases; J trimming: 0 bases; junction bases outside the gene matches: 17. Germline lookup yields CDR1 MNHEY and CDR2 SMNVEV (reference sequence). The CDR3 is made up of 21 amino acids. The CDR3 coding sequence is TGTGCCAGCAGTTTTTTCCCAATACCGGGACTAGCGGTTAGTAGCACAGATACGCAGTATTTT. Encoded protein: CASSFFPIPGLAVSSTDTQYF.

On this clone: The sample contains more than one DNA sequence encoding this CDR3. V and J are TRBV4-2 and TRBJ2-1, with TRBD1 as a possible D gene (6 bases). This CDR3 comprises 16 residues. In germline, CDR1 is LGHNA, CDR2 YNFKEQ. With 1 base removed from V and 5 bases from J, the gap between germline ends came to 15 bases. CDR3 DNA sequence: TGTGCCAGCAGCCAAGGGCGAGGGGGATACAACAATGAGCAGTTCTTC. Protein sequence: CASSQGRGGYNNEQFF.

V usage is TRBV28 and J usage is TRBJ1-5, with 9 bases identical to TRBD1. The germline CDR1 and CDR2 sequences are MDHEN and SYDVKM. This CDR3 spans 14 amino acids. V dropped 2 bases and J dropped 6; count of bases not matched to a gene: 2. As DNA, the CDR3 is TGTGCCAGCAGTTTAACAGGGGGCCTTCAGCCCCAGCATTTT. Translating gives CASSLTGGLQPQHF.

The chain uses TRBV2 and TRBJ2-7; a possible D gene is TRBD1 (5 bases). The CDR3 is 14 residues long. V was shortened by 1 base and J by 2 bases, with 9 bases between the two germline ends. Germline CDR1 and CDR2: SNHLY and FYNNEI. The CDR3: CASSEGTGPYEQYF. The CDR3 DNA sequence: TGTGCCAGCAGTGAAGGTACAGGCCCCTACGAGCAGTACTTC.

The chain uses TRBV7-2 and TRBJ2-7, with 10 nucleotides matching TRBD1. Looked up from germline, CDR1 is SGHTA and CDR2 is FQGNSA. The CDR3 is 16 residues long. V gave up 4 bases and J gave up 3 bases; unmatched junction bases: 9. This CDR3 reads CASSSTRDRGRYEQYF. The DNA of the CDR3 is TGTGCCAGCAGCTCCACCCGGGACAGGGGACGCTACGAGCAGTACTTC.

The CDR3 reads CASSFFFLPGQEATEAFF. CDR3 in DNA: TGTGCCAGCAGCTTTTTTTTCCTTCCGGGACAAGAGGCCACTGAAGCTTTCTTT. The genes are TRBV5-8 and TRBJ1-1, with D possibly being TRBD1 (6 bases). V was cut by 2 bases and J by 4 bases, with 24 bases left in between. This CDR3 spans 18 amino acids. Looked up from germline, CDR1 is SGHTS and CDR2 is YDEGEE.

The chain is built from TRBV2 and TRBJ2-1, with a tentative D call TRBD1 (5 bases). Germline V lookup: CDR1 SNHLY, CDR2 FYNNEI. This CDR3 has 11 residues. V dropped 11 bases and J dropped 8 bases, with 13 bases sitting between them. The chain's CDR3 is CAGVQGYEQFF. The CDR3 DNA sequence: TGTGCCGGGGTCCAGGGCTATGAGCAGTTCTTC. Combining the CDR3 with reference TRBV2 and TRBJ2-1 gives the whole variable domain EPEVTQTPSHQVTQMGQEVILRCVPISNHLYFYWYRQILGQKVEFLVSFYNNEISEKSEIFDDQFSVERPDGSNFTLKIRSTKLEDSAMYFCAGVQGYEQFFGPGTRLTVL.

V is TRBV5-1 and J is TRBJ1-6, with 10 bases that match TRBD1. Germline CDR1 and CDR2: SGHRS and YFSETQ. This CDR3 has 15 amino acids. The trim removed 8 bases at V and 7 bases at J, leaving 9 bases unmatched. In DNA form, the CDR3 reads TGCGCCAGTCGACCGGGACAGGGGCGAAATTCACCCCTCCACTTT. Its translation: CASRPGQGRNSPLHF.

The chain joins TRBV2 to TRBJ2-3; 11 bases are shared with TRBD1. Looked up from germline, CDR1 is SNHLY and CDR2 is FYNNEI. The CDR3 is 15 residues long. J gave up 4 bases and V 2 bases, and 2 bases lay outside the gene matches. CDR3 nucleotides: TGTGCCAGCAGTGAACCGGGACAGGGGGCAGATACGCAGTATTTT. Encoded protein: CASSEPGQGADTQYF.

The V gene is TRBV4-1, the J gene TRBJ1-1; the D gene is possibly TRBD1 (6 bases). Germline V gives CDR1 MGHRA, CDR2 YSYEKL. This CDR3 has 17 amino acids. Trimming removed 3 bases from V and 0 bases from J, with 17 bases in between. The CDR3 sequence: CASSHIPRQGMNTEAFF. The CDR3 DNA is TGCGCCAGCAGCCATATACCCCGGCAGGGGATGAACACTGAAGCTTTCTTT.